The next 21 T cell receptor beta chains were all read from a single sample in a study of identical twins. TCRdb reprocessed the 5' RACE reads via MiXCR and lists one record per CDR3 protein. The repertoire includes about 490,000 distinct CDR3 sequences, around 15% of them detected once, and around 0.48% sits in the top ten. These data are also associated with another study on yellow fever vaccine responses in identical twins.

Sequenced: CD4+ T cells sorted from blood. These receptor sequences come from a woman younger than 35 in good health.

This clonotype was seen a handful of times. The gene calls are TRBV6-5 and TRBJ1-1, with D uncertain. This CDR3 region has 12 residues. Germline loops: CDR1 MNHEY, CDR2 SVGAGI. Deletions cut 10 bases from V and 0 bases from J, with 9 bases between. CDR3 nucleotides: TGTGCCACACGCACAGTGAACACTGAAGCTTTCTTT. Translating gives CATRTVNTEAFF.

The chain uses TRBV4-1 and TRBJ2-5; 7 positions agree with TRBD2. From germline, CDR1 is MGHRA and CDR2 YSYEKL. This CDR3 contains 14 residues. V dropped 4 bases and J dropped 5; count of bases not matched to a gene: 7. The DNA for the CDR3 is TGCGCCAGCAGCCGAGTTGGGGGGGAGGAGACCCAGTACTTC. This gives the protein CASSRVGGEETQYF.

The chain joins TRBV5-1 to TRBJ2-7; 9 bases line up with TRBD2. V shed 2 bases and J 0 bases; nucleotides not matched to a gene: 6. CDR1 and CDR2 (germline): SGHRS, YFSETQ. There are 16 residues in the CDR3. As DNA, the CDR3 is TGCGCCAGCAGCTTAGGAGCGGGAGGACGCTCCTACGAGCAGTACTTC. Protein sequence: CASSLGAGGRSYEQYF.

This clonotype showed up many times. The chain employs TRBV6-5 and TRBJ2-7; tentative D call: TRBD2 (5 bases). This CDR3 contains 15 residues. V gave up 0 bases and J gave up 3 bases, with 12 bases separating them. The germline V gene encodes CDR1 MNHEY and CDR2 SVGAGI. CDR3 region: CASSYSSASSYEQYF. The CDR3 region has the DNA TGTGCCAGCAGTTACTCGTCTGCTAGCAGCTACGAGCAGTACTTC.

This clonotype occurred a few times. The V call is TRBV7-3, the J call TRBJ2-1; the D gene could be TRBD1 or TRBD2 (5 bases each). Germline V CDR1 and CDR2: SGHTA, FQGTGA. The CDR3 has 14 amino acids. Trimming left V 5 bases short and J 4 bases short, with 12 bases between. Written as DNA, the CDR3 is TGTGCCAGCAGCCCCGGGGCTTGGTACAATGAGCAGTTCTTC. It is translated as CASSPGAWYNEQFF.

This clonotype was picked up a small number of times. V is TRBV5-1 and J is TRBJ2-4; tentatively, D is TRBD1 (6 bases). V was trimmed by 0 bases and J by 5 bases, leaving 15 bases between them. The CDR3 is 16 residues long. CDR1 is SGHRS, CDR2 YFSETQ, per germline. The CDR3 here is CASSLAVQGTQNIQYF. CDR3 DNA sequence: TGCGCCAGCAGCTTGGCCGTACAGGGAACCCAAAACATTCAGTACTTC.

This chain uses TRBV5-6 with TRBJ2-6, with 7 bases aligning to TRBD1. Germline-derived CDR1 and CDR2 are SGHDT and YYEEEE. The trim removed 1 base at V and 0 bases at J, leaving 7 bases unmatched. This CDR3 contains 18 residues. The DNA of the CDR3 is TGTGCCAGCAGCTTGAGAAGGACAGGCCCCTCTGGGGCCAACGTCCTGACTTTC. This translates into CASSLRRTGPSGANVLTF.

This chain links TRBV24-1 with TRBJ2-1, with no clear D. Germline V gene lookup returns CDR1 KGHDR and CDR2 SFDVKD. The CDR3 contains 13 residues. The ends were cut back, 3 bases at V and 6 bases at J, with 8 bases in the middle. CDR3 protein: CATSDPASNEQFF. CDR3 DNA sequence: TGTGCCACCAGTGATCCCGCTTCCAATGAGCAGTTCTTC.

This clonotype has just a few counts. This chain uses TRBV6-1 with TRBJ1-5; D perhaps matches TRBD1 (6 bases). The ends were cut back, 6 bases at V and 5 bases at J, with 14 bases in the middle. Germline V CDR1 and CDR2: MNHNS, SASEGT. The CDR3 consists of 14 residues. The CDR3 here is CASSNRRGDQPQHF. CDR3 bases: TGTGCCAGCAGCAACAGGAGGGGGGATCAGCCCCAGCATTTT.

This clonotype has only a few counts. The rearrangement links TRBV10-3 to TRBJ2-7, with D tentatively TRBD1 (6 bases). Trimming removed 8 bases from V and 0 bases from J, with 17 bases in between. Germline-derived CDR1 and CDR2 are ENHRY and SYGVKD. CDR3 length equals 15 residues. The CDR3 is CAIGIDRLSSYEQYF. CDR3 DNA: TGTGCCATCGGAATAGACAGGCTCAGCTCCTACGAGCAGTACTTC.

The table lists this clonotype with many counts. A read error may produce the germline difference seen at one junction end. The gene calls are TRBV5-1 and TRBJ2-7; TRBD1 might be the D (5 bases). The germline gives CDR1 SGHRS, CDR2 YFSETQ. The CDR3 extends over 12 amino acids. The CDR3 reads CASSSDSYEQYF. The CDR3 nucleotides read TGTGCCAGCAGTTCAGACAGCTACGAGCAGTACTTC.

The chain has TRBV15 and TRBJ2-1; possibly TRBD1 for D (6 bases). Germline-derived CDR1 and CDR2 are LNHNV and YYDKDF (reference sequence). This CDR3 is built from 15 residues. Trimming removed 0 bases from V and 4 bases from J, with 10 bases in between. The CDR3 coding sequence is TGTGCCACCAGCAGAGACATAGGACAGTACAATGAGCAGTTCTTC. Protein: CATSRDIGQYNEQFF. Supplemented by reference TRBV15 and TRBJ2-1, the full variable domain reads DAMVIQNPRYQVTQFGKPVTLSCSQTLNHNVMYWYQQKSSQAPKLLFHYYDKDFNNEADTPDNFQSRRPNTSFCFLDIRSPGLGDTAMYLCATSRDIGQYNEQFFGPGTRLTVL.

This chain links TRBV4-1 with TRBJ2-7, with TRBD1 identical over 9 bases. Germline CDR1 and CDR2: MGHRA and YSYEKL. This CDR3 contains 15 residues. Trimming took 2 bases from V and 3 from J; bases not matched to a gene: 5. CDR3 bases: TGCGCCAGCAGCCAACAGACAGGGGGTATCTACGAGCAGTACTTC. Translating it yields CASSQQTGGIYEQYF.

This chain uses TRBV27 with TRBJ2-7; D perhaps matches TRBD2 (6 bases). V lost 6 bases to trimming and J lost 4 bases, with 16 bases between them. Germline V CDR1 and CDR2: MNHEY, SMNVEV (reference sequence). The CDR3 spans 14 residues. The CDR3 region is CASSQGRGLYEQYF. The CDR3 coding sequence is TGTGCCAGCAGCCAAGGACGGGGACTTTACGAGCAGTACTTC.

This clonotype was counted only a few times. The J gene is TRBJ2-5, the V gene TRBV10-3; possibly TRBD2 for D (5 bases). The CDR3 has 15 residues. The germline V gene encodes CDR1 ENHRY and CDR2 SYGVKD. Trimming removed 0 bases from V and 2 bases from J, with 10 bases in between. CDR3 nucleotides: TGTGCCATCAGTGAGTCCCGGACGGGACAAGAGACCCAGTACTTC. Translation gives CAISESRTGQETQYF.

The count of this clonotype is one. The rearrangement links TRBV7-8 to TRBJ2-3; 10 bases align to TRBD2. The CDR3 is 15 residues long. After removal of 1 base from V and 10 bases from J, the junction contained 8 bases not matched to a gene. Germline loops: CDR1 SGHVS, CDR2 FQNEAQ. The CDR3 protein is CASSLERLAGVSQYF. CDR3 sequence (DNA): TGTGCCAGCAGCTTAGAAAGGCTAGCGGGAGTATCGCAGTATTTT.

V is TRBV7-3 and J is TRBJ2-1; weak D call: TRBD2 (7 bases). The CDR3 has 15 amino acids. Trimming shortened V by 8 bases and J by 8 bases, and 22 bases separated the two germline ends. Germline-derived CDR1 and CDR2 are SGHTA and FQGTGA. In DNA form, the CDR3 reads TGTGCCAGCCGCGGGGGCGGGCCGCCTGGCGATGAGCAGTTCTTC. Translated, it gives CASRGGGPPGDEQFF.

This clonotype was counted ten times or more. CDR3: CASSLQQGSSYEQYF. In nucleotides, the CDR3 is TGCGCCAGCAGCTTGCAACAGGGAAGCTCCTACGAGCAGTACTTC. The chain links TRBV5-1 to TRBJ2-7; possibly TRBD1 for D (6 bases). Germline CDR1 and CDR2: SGHRS and YFSETQ. This CDR3 spans 15 amino acids. Trimming shortened V by 1 base and J by 0 bases, and 11 bases separated the two germline ends. The whole variable domain, remainder taken from reference TRBV5-1 and TRBJ2-7, is KAGVTQTPRYLIKTRGQQVTLSCSPISGHRSVSWYQQTPGQGLQFLFEYFSETQRNKGNFPGRFSGRQFSNSRSEMNVSTLELGDSALYLCASSLQQGSSYEQYFGPGTRLTVT.

This clonotype has a handful of counts. This sequence joins TRBV12-3 or TRBV12-4 and TRBJ1-1; 9 positions match TRBD1. V shed 6 bases and J 3 bases; nucleotides not matched to a gene: 5. The CDR3 sequence is 14 residues long. The CDR3 reads CASSLTGGYTEAFF. The CDR3 nucleotides are TGTGCCAGCAGCTTGACAGGGGGATACACTGAAGCTTTCTTT.

This clonotype was seen a handful of times. V usage is TRBV2 and J usage is TRBJ2-7; D gene ambiguous. The V end was cut by 8 bases, the J end by 0 bases, with 5 bases between. In germline, CDR1 is SNHLY, CDR2 FYNNEI. CDR3 length equals 11 residues. CDR3 DNA sequence: TGTGCCAGCTCCAACTCCTACGAGCAGTACGTC. It encodes CASSNSYEQYV.

This clonotype was observed a handful of times. This rearrangement joins TRBV10-3 to TRBJ2-1, with D possibly called TRBD1 or TRBD2 (6 bases each). V was cut by 10 bases and J by 9 bases, with 25 bases left in between. This CDR3 comprises 15 residues. Germline V gene lookup returns CDR1 ENHRY and CDR2 SYGVKD. As DNA, the CDR3 is TGTGCCACCTCCAGGGGTCGAGGGGGAGGCGGTGAGCAGTTCTTC. Its translation: CATSRGRGGGGEQFF.